This T cell receptor beta chain was identified during a study of technical replicates of blood from several donors (TCRdb year 2017). The library was obtained by the immunoSEQ multiplex PCR assay. TCRdb limited this immuneACCESS table to in-frame rearrangements with V and J called. A share of clones is missing; checked studies link under half to unresolved V genes, and the rest is unexplained. The sample records about 73,000 clones, just over 90% of which are singletons. 0.25% of the sample rests with the top ten. Concerning this clone itself: The specificity of this receptor is unknown. One base away there is no much larger clone; base qualities are not given.

This TCR derives from a human donor in good health. The specimen was T cells isolated from PBMCs.

The bases read TGTGCCAGCACCGAAATCGTCGTGAGTTGGACACCAGACTCTGGAAACACCATATATTTT. This gives the protein CASTEIVVSWTPDSGNTIYF. The chain uses TRBV2 and TRBJ1-3; TRBD1 is possibly the D segment (5 matching bases). V loses 7 bases of germline sequence and J loses 0 bases, and the interval between the two ends is 28 bases. The germline V gene supplies CDR1 SNHLY and CDR2 FYNNEI. The CDR3 covers 20 residues, taking in both the cysteine and the phenylalanine. Only the CDR3 part of the read is kept: 60 bases, read in frame from the first base.